What follows is one T cell receptor (beta chain) and its context. Per the original methods: For nucleated cells, counts were estimated from reference gene primer amplification. The repertoire was sequenced with immunoSEQ multiplex PCR; TCRdb's copy has only in-frame clones and lacks some. For V, J and clone size, that table is used; D and trimming come from the DNA. The table records 200,000 to 300,000 clones, roughly 76% of them present only once. This specimen comes from a study of blood T cell repertoires in COVID-19. Study summary: From the United States, Italy and Spain came samples of acute and convalescent COVID-19. Sources were T cells, B-cell-depleted T cells, or PBMCs; the material itself was cDNA or gDNA.

Seattle cases were enrolled at active infection and followed longitudinally. This CDR3 has 17 amino acids. CDR1 and CDR2 from the germline V gene are SEHNR and FQNEAQ (reference sequence). Trimming removed 0 bases from V and 4 bases from J; junction bases left unmatched: 10. Specimen: peripheral blood. V is TRBV7-9 and J is TRBJ2-3; 7 bases agree with TRBD2. This TCR derives from a woman aged 80 or older with COVID-19, enrolled during active disease. The CDR3 loop is CASSLAKGTILPDTQYF. CDR3 bases: TGTGCCAGCAGCTTAGCGAAGGGGACTATACTCCCAGATACGCAGTATTTT.